The 5 T cell receptor beta chains presented below share a single source sample, sequenced in a study of T cells in Graves' hyperthyroidism and ophthalmopathy. RNA transcripts were the template for amplifying TCR beta CDR3 regions. In the first-round RT-PCR of the TCR CDR3, the HTBI primer set was used. TCRdb analysed the multiplex PCR reads with MiXCR anew, one entry per CDR3 protein. The table lists hundreds of thousands of distinct CDR3 sequences, around 20% of them singletons, with under 65% in the top ten. Material for sequencing was blood. Receptor source: a man aged 25-45 years with Graves' ophthalmopathy.

The chain carries TRBV12-3 or TRBV12-4 and TRBJ2-5; either TRBD1 or TRBD2 may fit D (5 bases each). The CDR3 totals 12 residues. With 8 bases removed from V and 2 bases from J, the gap between germline ends came to 9 bases. CDR3 sequence (DNA): TGTGCCAGCGGGGGAGAACAAGAGACCCAGTACTTC. Translating gives CASGGEQETQYF.

The sample holds a few counts of this clonotype. V is TRBV19 and J is TRBJ2-1, with 10 bases aligning to TRBD2. J gave up 9 bases and V 3 bases, and 17 bases lay outside the gene matches. This CDR3 region has 18 residues. CDR1 is LNHDA, CDR2 SQIVND, per germline (reference sequence). The CDR3 DNA reads TGTGCCAGTAGTATCCCCAAATTTCTAGCGGGAGCTGAGGGTGAGCAGTTCTTC. It codes for CASSIPKFLAGAEGEQFF. Based on the CDR3 plus reference TRBV19 and TRBJ2-1, the full variable domain is DGGITQSPKYLFRKEGQNVTLSCEQNLNHDAMYWYRQDPGQGLRLIYYSQIVNDFQKGDIAEGYSVSREKKESFPLTVTSAQKNPTAFYLCASSIPKFLAGAEGEQFFGPGTRLTVL.

The J gene is TRBJ2-5, the V gene TRBV12-5; D possibly corresponds to TRBD2 (5 bases). The germline V gene encodes CDR1 LGHNT and CDR2 FRNRAP. This CDR3 is 14 amino acids long. V was cut by 1 base and J by 5 bases, with 11 bases left in between. The CDR3 is CASGLGPSLETQYF. CDR3 sequence (DNA): TGTGCTAGTGGTTTGGGTCCTAGCCTGGAGACCCAGTACTTC.

This clonotype was observed a handful of times. Written as DNA, the CDR3 is TGTGCCAGCAGGGGACAGGGCGGTTCCTACGAGCAGTACTTC. The encoded protein is CASRGQGGSYEQYF. V and J are TRBV2 and TRBJ2-7; 9 nucleotides line up with TRBD1. The J segment lost 1 base and the V segment lost 6 bases, leaving 4 bases of the junction unmatched. Germline assignment: CDR1 SNHLY and CDR2 FYNNEI. The length of the CDR3 is 14 residues.

The V call is TRBV27, the J call TRBJ2-1; D is uncertain. V lost 6 bases and J lost 0, with 9 bases in between. Germline assignment: CDR1 MNHEY and CDR2 SMNVEV (reference sequence). The CDR3 spans 14 residues. As DNA, the CDR3 is TGTGCCAGCAGACAATCGGGCTCCTACAATGAGCAGTTCTTC. Protein sequence: CASRQSGSYNEQFF.